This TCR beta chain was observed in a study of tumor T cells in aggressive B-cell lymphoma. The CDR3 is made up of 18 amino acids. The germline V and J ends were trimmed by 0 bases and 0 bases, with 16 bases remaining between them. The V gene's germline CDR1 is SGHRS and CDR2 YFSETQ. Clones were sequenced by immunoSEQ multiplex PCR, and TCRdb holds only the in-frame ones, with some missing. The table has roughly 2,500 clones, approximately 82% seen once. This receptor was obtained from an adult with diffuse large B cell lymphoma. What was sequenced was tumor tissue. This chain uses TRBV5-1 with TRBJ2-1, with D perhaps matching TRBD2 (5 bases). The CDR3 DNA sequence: TGCGCCAGCAGCTTGGTAGTGCGGGTAGGGAGCTCCTACAATGAGCAGTTCTTC. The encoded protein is CASSLVVRVGSSYNEQFF.